Ten or more counts support the clone carrying this T cell receptor (beta chain). The antigen is undetermined. This entry belongs to a study of blood T cells in healthy people across ages. Study-wide context: Through template switching, about one barcoded beta molecule was captured per two T cells, as measured in model experiments.

Broader study findings: Diversity was higher, and naive CD4+ cells more numerous, in long-lived donors than in aged donors.

Researchers isolated at least 7 million PBMCs per sample. The second PCR ran about 6 to 12 cycles with a sample-barcoded 5' primer and J-beta primers. Every molecule of cDNA carried a tag from a template-switch adaptor with 12 random nucleotides. TCRdb fed the 5' RACE reads into MiXCR, producing one record per CDR3 protein. This sample has 650,000 to 1,000,000 distinct CDR3 sequences, with about 36% found just once. The CDR3 totals 14 residues. Trimming cost V 8 bases and J 3 bases; bases outside gene matches: 7. The clonotype originates from a man between 18 and 35 years old in good health. Source material: blood. The chain couples TRBV12-3 or TRBV12-4 to TRBJ1-1, with 9 bases lining up with TRBD1. The CDR3 region has the DNA TGTGCCAGCCAACGGACAGGGGCGGACACTGAAGCTTTCTTT. Residues: CASQRTGADTEAFF.